This TCR beta chain was profiled in a study of T-cell reconstitution after alpha-beta-depleted transplantation in children (dated by TCRdb to about 2016). A note on the overall study: Using TCR repertoire profiling, the study followed T-cell immune reconstitution in a quantitative way in children after TCRalphabeta/CD19-depleted allogeneic hematopoietic cell transplantation.

This clonotype has only a few counts. Its antigen remains unidentified. Base qualities are not at hand, and no much larger clone is one base apart. The library relied on PCR. Data came from an Illumina HiSeq 2500. TCR libraries were prepared with molecular barcoding, using unique molecular identifiers to normalize TCRbeta repertoire quantification. TCRdb cleaned the public reads at Q25 with fastp, built clones with MiXCR and kept in-frame beta chains. For every CDR3 protein sequence, its rows merge into one entry that carries the most common genes and DNA. The sample profile shows hundreds of thousands of distinct CDR3 sequences; approximately 16% of them were found once. Together, the top ten hold 2.5% to 3.5% of the sample. Trimming removed 6 bases from V and 2 bases from J, leaving 10 bases between the germline ends. The CDR3, cysteine through phenylalanine, is 13 amino acids long. Just the 39-base CDR3 DNA is kept, in frame starting at base 1. The germline V gene (reference sequence) supplies CDR1 MNHEY and CDR2 SMNVEV.

Here the chain combines TRBV27 and TRBJ1-2, with a tentative D gene TRBD1 over 5 matching bases. Sample: PBMCs from the stem cell graft donor, taken from the stem cell graft. The receptor was derived from a human donor who donated a stem cell graft to a child with acute lymphoblastic leukemia. The CDR3 corresponds to CASRRGVNYGYTF. The nucleotides read TGTGCCAGCAGACGAGGGGTCAACTATGGCTACACCTTC.